The subject of this entry is one TCR beta chain. Antigen unknown. 13 Jbeta primers and 60 Vbeta primers were used for the PCR. Assay used: immunoSEQ multiplex PCR; TCRdb lists only in-frame clones, some missing. The sample lists about 170,000 clones, roughly 83% occurring once. This record belongs to a study of cytomegalovirus exposure and HLA in healthy donors. Study-wide points: Most likely, a cluster of highly shared sequence variants arose as a sequencing artifact. With later analysis, a missense DCLRE1C variant became linked to TCR beta V- and J-gene trimming. Later analysis suggested most CMV-associated TCR beta chains were HLA-restricted.

The germline gives CDR1 LNHDA, CDR2 SQIVND (reference sequence). This CDR3 has 13 amino acids. Trimming left V 0 bases short and J 11 bases short, with 13 bases between. J is TRBJ2-5 and V is TRBV19; TRBD1 is a possible D gene (6 bases). The sample taken for sequencing was PBMCs. This sequence was found in a woman aged 50 to 65 in good health and CMV-seronegative. CDR3: CASSIDLHREQYF. CDR3 nucleotides: TGTGCCAGTAGTATAGATCTCCACAGGGAGCAGTACTTC.